The subject of this entry is one T cell receptor beta chain. The CDR3 is made up of 14 amino acids. V was trimmed by 0 bases and J by 1 base, leaving 9 bases between them. Per germline, CDR1 GTSNPN and CDR2 SVGIG (reference sequence). Everyone who took part was about 18 to 90 years old, and they came from over 20 US areas. This sample was taken from a study of blood T cell repertoires in COVID-19. Source study methods: Amplification with reference gene primers provided the estimates of nucleated cell counts. TCRdb keeps only in-frame clones here, not all; method: immunoSEQ multiplex PCR. The DNA was the basis for D and trimming; V, J and clone size are from that table. The sample includes around 110,000 clones, roughly 84% of them seen just once.

The source material was PBMCs or T cells enriched from blood (not recorded which). The receptor comes from a woman aged 30 to 39 who had recovered from COVID-19. This rearrangement joins TRBV30 to TRBJ2-5; D possibly corresponds to TRBD1 (6 bases). The CDR3 coding sequence is TGTGCCTGGAGTGTACGCAGGGGCCAAGAGACCCAGTACTTC. This encodes CAWSVRRGQETQYF.